This is a list of T cell receptor beta chains from one sample in a study of blood T cell repertoires in COVID-19. Method: immunoSEQ multiplex PCR; TCRdb's copy keeps in-frame clones and lacks some. This sample yields roughly 200,000 clones, of which 75% to 90% are seen a single time; around 3% belongs to the top ten. Material for sequencing was peripheral blood. Every receptor here comes from a man in his fifties or sixties with acute or convalescent COVID-19. Both conserved end residues are part of each CDR3. A D gene is named only where the DNA matches it firmly. Rows give clone size only sometimes, using once, few, many, or a class for an expanded clone.

V	D	J	size	DNA	CDR3
TRBV2	-	TRBJ2-1	-	TGTGCCAGCAGAGCCGGACTTGGGGATAACGAGCAGTTCTTC	CASRAGLGDNEQFF
TRBV27	-	TRBJ1-1	-	TGTGCCAGCAGTTTAGTGGGCAGCCGGGGGACTGAAGCTTTCTTT	CASSLVGSRGTEAFF
TRBV23-1	-	TRBJ1-2	-	TGCGCCAGCAGTCTTTCAGGGTCGCCCCCTTCCCCTCTCTATGGCTACACCTTC	CASSLSGSPPSPLYGYTF
TRBV7-9	TRBD2	TRBJ2-1	-	TGTGCCAGCAGCCCCCGGACTAGCGGCTTTGGTAATGAGCAGTTCTTC	CASSPRTSGFGNEQFF
TRBV18	TRBD1	TRBJ1-1	-	TGTGCCAGCTCACTCCGGACAGGGGCGAGGGTGAACACTGAAGCTTTCTTT	CASSLRTGARVNTEAFF
TRBV4-2	TRBD2	TRBJ2-2	-	TGTGCCAGCAGCCAAACCGGGACTAGTGGCCGTCGAAACACCGGGGAGCTGTTTTTT	CASSQTGTSGRRNTGELFF
TRBV7-3	-	TRBJ1-3	-	TGTGCCAGCAGCCAGACGGGGAGGCCTGGAAACACCATATATTTT	CASSQTGRPGNTIYF
TRBV28	-	TRBJ2-7	-	TGTGCCAGCAGTTCTACGGGAGACCAGTACTTC	CASSSTGDQYF
TRBV19	-	TRBJ1-6	once	TGTGCCAGTAGCCCGGGGTCGACACCTAGGCATTCACCCCTCCACTTT	CASSPGSTPRHSPLHF
TRBV28	-	TRBJ2-2	-	TGTGCCAGCAGTTTAGTCACAGGGTATGCCGGGGAGCTGTTTTTT	CASSLVTGYAGELFF
TRBV6-5	-	TRBJ1-1	once	TGTGCCAGCAGACCCGGACAGAGCACTGAAGCTTTCTTT	CASRPGQSTEAFF
TRBV9	-	TRBJ2-3	-	TGTGCCAGCAGCGTAGGTAGAGTCATTACGGATACGCAGTATTTT	CASSVGRVITDTQYF
TRBV9	TRBD2	TRBJ2-1	-	TGTGCCAGCAGCAAGCGGGAAACTAGCGGCTCTTCCTACAATGAGCAGTTCTTC	CASSKRETSGSSYNEQFF
TRBV2	-	TRBJ2-7	-	TGTGCCAGCAGTGAACACAGGCTCTACGAGCAGTACTTC	CASSEHRLYEQYF
TRBV7-3	-	TRBJ2-1	-	TGTGCCAGCAGCTTACAACCAACATTCAATGAGCAGTTCTTC	CASSLQPTFNEQFF
TRBV5-6	-	TRBJ1-1	many	TGTGCCAGCAGCTCAGAGGCGGCCGGGAACACTGAAGCTTTCTTT	CASSSEAAGNTEAFF
TRBV5-1	TRBD1	TRBJ1-3	-	TGCGCCAGCAGCCCGGTCCCGGGACAGGGCACTATTAGCTCTGGAAACACCATATATTTT	CASSPVPGQGTISSGNTIYF
TRBV18	TRBD1	TRBJ1-6	-	TGTGCCAGCTCACCACTGGGGACAGGGAAGTCACCCCTCCACTTT	CASSPLGTGKSPLHF
TRBV5-1	-	TRBJ2-1	few	TGCGCCAGCAGCCCCGGGTCGTCCAGCTCCTACAATGAGCAGTTCTTC	CASSPGSSSSYNEQFF
TRBV4-3	-	TRBJ2-7	-	TGCGCCAGCAGCCAAGATAGGGGGTCGGGACGCTACTTC	CASSQDRGSGRYF
TRBV5-1	TRBD1	TRBJ2-3	-	TGCGCCAGCAGCTTGGACAGGGGGACCCTTAGCACAGATACGCAGTATTTT	CASSLDRGTLSTDTQYF
TRBV15	TRBD2	TRBJ2-1	-	TGTGCCACCAGGGCGGGAGGGCCCTACAATGAGCAGTTCTTC	CATRAGGPYNEQFF
TRBV5-1	TRBD2	TRBJ2-1	-	TGCGCCAGCAGCTCCGGACTAGCGGGATCCAATGAGCAGTTCTTC	CASSSGLAGSNEQFF
TRBV3-1/TRBV3-2	TRBD2	TRBJ2-5	once	TGTGCCAGCAGCCAAGGGCTAGCGGGGGATAAACATCAAGAGACCCAGTACTTC	CASSQGLAGDKHQETQYF
TRBV5-1	-	TRBJ1-1	once	TGCGCCAGCAGCTGGGACGGGGGAGTGACTGAAGCTTTCTTT	CASSWDGGVTEAFF
TRBV4-3	-	TRBJ1-1	-	TGCGCCAGCAGCCGGAACCAGGGCACTGAAGCTTTCTTT	CASSRNQGTEAFF
TRBV5-4	-	TRBJ2-4	-	TGTGCCAGCAGCTTAGGTGGGAGGGCCAAAAACATTCAGTACTTC	CASSLGGRAKNIQYF
TRBV30	TRBD2	TRBJ2-2	-	TGTGCCTGGACATCGGGGTCTAGCGGAAACACCGGGGAGCTGTTTTTT	CAWTSGSSGNTGELFF
TRBV19	-	TRBJ1-1	-	TGTGCCAGTAGTCTTACAGAGAACACTGAAGCTTTCTTT	CASSLTENTEAFF
TRBV7-2	TRBD2	TRBJ2-7	-	TGTGCCAGCAGCGCGCTAGCGGGAGTTAGTGGCGAGCAGTACTTC	CASSALAGVSGEQYF
TRBV6-5	-	TRBJ2-6	-	TGTGCCAGCGTAGCTAGCTCTGGGGCCAACGTCCTGACTTTC	CASVASSGANVLTF
TRBV28	-	TRBJ1-5	-	TGTGCCAGCAGCGGATGGGGGGGGCCCTCAGGGCAGCCCCAGCATTTT	CASSGWGGPSGQPQHF
TRBV27	TRBD2	TRBJ2-4	-	TGTGCCAGCAGATCTGGACTAGCGGCAAACATTCAGTACTTC	CASRSGLAANIQYF
TRBV19	-	TRBJ1-5	-	TGTGCCAGTAGTATTCCCGGGAACCAGCCCCAGCATTTT	CASSIPGNQPQHF
TRBV13	TRBD1	TRBJ1-2	once	TGTGCCAGCAGCCGGACAGGGTATAAGTATGGCTACACCTTC	CASSRTGYKYGYTF
TRBV5-4	-	TRBJ2-1	-	TGTGCCAGCAACCCGATTGAGGCTAATGAGCAGTTCTTC	CASNPIEANEQFF
TRBV9	TRBD1	TRBJ2-3	-	TGTGCCAGCAGCGCCGGGACAGGGCCCACAGATACGCAGTATTTT	CASSAGTGPTDTQYF
TRBV5-1	-	TRBJ2-2	-	TGCGCCAGCAGCTTGGGGCAGGGTGTGAACACCGGGGAGCTGTTTTTT	CASSLGQGVNTGELFF
TRBV6-2/TRBV6-3	-	TRBJ2-3	-	TGTGCCAGCAGTTTTGGTTCGACAGGCGCCACAGATACGCAGTATTTT	CASSFGSTGATDTQYF
TRBV11-2	TRBD1	TRBJ2-7	-	TGTGCCAGCAGCTTAGAAACAGGGGGGCGACAGTACTTC	CASSLETGGRQYF
TRBV9	-	TRBJ2-2	-	TGTGCCAGCAGCGTAGCTTGGGGAGTCGAAGGGGAGCTGTTTTTT	CASSVAWGVEGELFF
TRBV11-2	-	TRBJ2-4	-	TGTGCCAGCAGCTTAGATTCCCGGGTCCGGGATTACATTCAGTACTTC	CASSLDSRVRDYIQYF